A selection of T cell receptor beta chains follows, all from one sample in a study of sequential checkpoint blockade in melanoma. The method was immunoSEQ multiplex PCR; TCRdb's version includes in-frame clones alone and lacks a portion of them. Of around 5,700 clones in the sample, 87% were seen once. The source was CD8+ T cells sorted from blood (inferred from file names), collected from a patient given nivolumab and ipilimumab in sequence. These receptors were collected from a human donor with melanoma. The CDR3 runs from the conserved cysteine through the conserved F or W. The order of the fields is V gene, J gene, CDR3 length, CDR3 protein.

v_call: TRBV19
j_call: TRBJ1-2
cdr3_length: 13
cdr3_aa: CASSISLSYGYTF

v_call: TRBV11-2
j_call: TRBJ2-7
cdr3_length: 16
cdr3_aa: CASSLDGRVLTYEQYF

v_call: TRBV30
j_call: TRBJ2-7
cdr3_length: 12
cdr3_aa: CAWSEGGAEQYF

v_call: TRBV4-1
j_call: TRBJ2-6
cdr3_length: 18
cdr3_aa: CASSQGIGRASGANVLTF

v_call: TRBV25-1
j_call: TRBJ2-2
cdr3_length: 14
cdr3_aa: CASSGRADTGELFF

v_call: TRBV6-1
j_call: TRBJ2-7
cdr3_length: 11
cdr3_aa: CASSASYEQYF

v_call: TRBV5-1
j_call: TRBJ1-1
cdr3_length: 15
cdr3_aa: CASSLTTGGDGEAFF

v_call: TRBV13
j_call: TRBJ2-1
cdr3_length: 15
cdr3_aa: CASSTLTGGPDEQFF

v_call: TRBV27
j_call: TRBJ2-7
cdr3_length: 15
cdr3_aa: CASSSYGTGSHEQYF

v_call: TRBV5-1
j_call: TRBJ2-3
cdr3_length: 15
cdr3_aa: CASSLSGAGFVTQYF

v_call: TRBV29-1
j_call: TRBJ1-2
cdr3_length: 18
cdr3_aa: CSVECRDRVTPLNYGYTF

v_call: TRBV11-2
j_call: TRBJ2-5
cdr3_length: 15
cdr3_aa: CASSPLVADRGTQYF

v_call: TRBV6-1
j_call: TRBJ1-5
cdr3_length: 15
cdr3_aa: CASSEYTGGNQPQHF

v_call: TRBV9
j_call: TRBJ2-3
cdr3_length: 13
cdr3_aa: CASSTYTTDTQYF

v_call: TRBV19
j_call: TRBJ2-7
cdr3_length: 14
cdr3_aa: CASSIFPESYEQYF

v_call: TRBV2
j_call: TRBJ2-2
cdr3_length: 13
cdr3_aa: CASSDGERGELFF

v_call: TRBV9
j_call: TRBJ2-3
cdr3_length: 14
cdr3_aa: CASSSRGLADTQYF

v_call: TRBV30
j_call: TRBJ1-3
cdr3_length: 14
cdr3_aa: CAWKKTVGGNTIYF

v_call: TRBV5-5
j_call: TRBJ2-5
cdr3_length: 14
cdr3_aa: CASSGTGGGETQYF

v_call: TRBV27
j_call: TRBJ2-1
cdr3_length: 16
cdr3_aa: CASSFPGGTGYNEQFF

v_call: TRBV6-1
j_call: TRBJ2-7
cdr3_length: 16
cdr3_aa: CASSGMGLAGFSEQYF

v_call: TRBV7-9
j_call: TRBJ2-3
cdr3_length: 16
cdr3_aa: CASSHSSSWATDTQYF

v_call: TRBV28
j_call: TRBJ2-7
cdr3_length: 13
cdr3_aa: CASSAEDFYEQYF

v_call: TRBV5-1
j_call: TRBJ1-2
cdr3_length: 15
cdr3_aa: CASSLAGGQGYGYTF